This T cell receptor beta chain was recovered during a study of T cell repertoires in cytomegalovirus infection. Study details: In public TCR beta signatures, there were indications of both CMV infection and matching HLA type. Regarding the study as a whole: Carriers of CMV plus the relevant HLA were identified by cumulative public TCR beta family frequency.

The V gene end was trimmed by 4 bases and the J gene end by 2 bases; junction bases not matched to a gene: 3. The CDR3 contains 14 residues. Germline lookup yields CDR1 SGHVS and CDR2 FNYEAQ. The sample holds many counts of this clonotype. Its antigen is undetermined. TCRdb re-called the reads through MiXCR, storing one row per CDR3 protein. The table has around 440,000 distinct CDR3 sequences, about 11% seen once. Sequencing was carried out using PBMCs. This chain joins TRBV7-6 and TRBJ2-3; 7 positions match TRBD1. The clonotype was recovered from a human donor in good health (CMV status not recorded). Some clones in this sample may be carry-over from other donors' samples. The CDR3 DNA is TGTGCCAGCAGCTCAGGACAGGACACAGATACGCAGTATTTT. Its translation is CASSSGQDTDTQYF.